This T cell receptor beta chain was documented in a study of shared clonotypes between healthy human individuals. About the research overall: For every donor, three CD4 naive, three CD4 memory, two CD8 naive and one CD8 memory plates were used.

Naive CD8 cells lacked CD45RO, underwent positive selection for CCR7 and left out terminally differentiated effector memory CD45RA+ cells. In the case of this clone: Its target is not known.

Study-wide results and limits: Represented diversity, genetic and exposure-history alike, was limited by few donors. Clonotype sharing among donors, it was expected, would be affected by sequencing depth. The sharing of about 5% of naive CD4 clonotypes was seen across a handful of donors.

Repertoires were generated with immunoSEQ multiplex PCR, while TCRdb's copy carries only in-frame clones and drops some. The sample holds around 2,000,000 clones, about 92% seen once. J was trimmed by 5 bases and V by 2 bases; bases with no gene match: 11. CDR1 MNHEY and CDR2 SMNVEV come from the germline V gene (reference sequence). The CDR3 loop spans 18 amino acids. The genes are TRBV27 and TRBJ2-7; TRBD2 matches 14 bases. This sequence originates from a man in his late teens or twenties in good health. Some clones in this sample may be carry-over from other donors' samples. Input material: naive CD8+ T cells from PBMCs. DNA of the CDR3: TGTGCCAGCAGTTTAAATGGCCCCGGGACTAGCGGGAGAGACGAGCAGTACTTC. It yields the protein CASSLNGPGTSGRDEQYF.